This T cell receptor beta chain was identified in a study of blood T cell repertoires in COVID-19. Study information: PBMCs, B-cell-depleted T cells, or T cells were the source of the cDNA or gDNA that made up the material.

Profiling relied on immunoSEQ multiplex PCR, and the TCRdb table lists in-frame clones only, not all of them. The data contain about 160,000 clones, approximately 90% of them singletons. Germline V gives CDR1 MDHEN, CDR2 SYDVKM. V was clipped by 7 bases and J by 4 bases; unmatched bases: 8. The CDR3 sequence is 15 residues long. The sequence was collected from a man over 45 with acute or convalescent COVID-19. The sequencing sample was made of peripheral blood. The rearrangement joins TRBV28 to TRBJ2-1, with 9 bases matching TRBD1. Here the CDR3 reads CASKIRQGGYNEQFF. DNA for the CDR3: TGTGCCAGCAAAATCAGACAGGGGGGGTACAATGAGCAGTTCTTC. The full variable domain, rest sourced from reference TRBV28 and TRBJ2-1, is DVKVTQSSRYLVKRTGEKVFLECVQDMDHENMFWYRQDPGLGLRLIYFSYDVKMKEKGDIPEGYSVSREKKERFSLILESASTNQTSMYLCASKIRQGGYNEQFFGPGTRLTVL.